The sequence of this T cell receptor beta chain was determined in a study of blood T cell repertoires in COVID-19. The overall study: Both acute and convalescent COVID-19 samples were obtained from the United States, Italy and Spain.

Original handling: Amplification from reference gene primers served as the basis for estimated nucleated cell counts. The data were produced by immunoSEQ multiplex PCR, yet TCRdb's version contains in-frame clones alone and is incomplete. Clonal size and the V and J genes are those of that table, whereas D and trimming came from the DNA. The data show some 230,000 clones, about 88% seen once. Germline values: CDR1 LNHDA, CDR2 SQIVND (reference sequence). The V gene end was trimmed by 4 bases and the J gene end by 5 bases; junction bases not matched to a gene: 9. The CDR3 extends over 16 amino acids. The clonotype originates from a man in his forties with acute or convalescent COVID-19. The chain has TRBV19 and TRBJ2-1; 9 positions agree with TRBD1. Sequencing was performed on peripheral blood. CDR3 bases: TGTGCCAGTAGTACCAGACAGGGGGATAGTAACAATGAGCAGTTCTTC. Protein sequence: CASSTRQGDSNNEQFF.